This T cell receptor (beta chain) was sequenced during a study of cytomegalovirus exposure and HLA in healthy donors. Study-wide results and limits: When presence/absence was analysed, sequencing depth was taken to be roughly uniform across donors. In a later analysis, DRB1 alleles had the most associated TCRs; HLA-C alleles the fewest.

With 5 bases removed from V and 4 bases from J, the gap between germline ends came to 16 bases. CDR1 and CDR2 (germline): SGHVS, FNYEAQ. The CDR3 is made up of 15 amino acids. The study ran its PCR with 60 Vbeta and 13 Jbeta primers. The protocol was immunoSEQ multiplex PCR, while the TCRdb copy is restricted to in-frame clones and leaves out a portion. The data show over 95,000 clones, around four fifths seen once. Details on this clone: Its antigen is not identified.

The chain combines TRBV7-6 with TRBJ2-3, with D maybe TRBD2 (5 bases). Sequenced: PBMCs. The TCR was taken from a man aged 40-49 years in good health and CMV-seronegative. The CDR3 region has the DNA TGTGCCAGCAGCCCCCGGGGATTATCCCCAGATACGCAGTATTTT. Protein: CASSPRGLSPDTQYF.